These T cell receptor beta chains were read from a single sample in a study of T cells in Graves' hyperthyroidism and ophthalmopathy. MiXCR, run by TCRdb on the multiplex PCR reads, gives a single entry per CDR3 protein. The data contain 550,000 to 850,000 distinct CDR3 sequences, roughly a sixth of them singletons. The sequenced sample consisted of blood. These receptors all stem from a woman aged 45-59 years with Graves' hyperthyroidism that later progressed to Graves' ophthalmopathy. CDR3s include the opening cysteine and the closing phenylalanine or tryptophan. Each record gives: D gene, J gene, V gene, clone size, CDR3 protein, CDR3 DNA. The D gene is left open where the match is weak. Clone size is not always given. Where it is, it says once, few, many or a class for expanded clones.

NA	TRBJ1-1	TRBV19	NA	CASSMDRDTEAFF	TGTGCCAGTAGTATGGACAGAGACACTGAAGCTTTCTTT
NA	TRBJ2-5	TRBV6-6	few	CASSYSNGPGQETQYF	TGTGCCAGCAGTTACTCGAATGGGCCCGGCCAAGAGACCCAGTACTTC
TRBD2	TRBJ2-2	TRBV5-1	NA	CASSPGGAYTGELFF	TGCGCCAGCAGCCCGGGAGGGGCCTACACCGGGGAGCTGTTTTTT
TRBD1	TRBJ1-1	TRBV2	many	CASFSQGARAFF	TGTGCCAGTTTCTCTCAGGGGGCGCGGGCTTTCTTT
NA	TRBJ2-1	TRBV3-1	many	CASSQALSEQFF	TGTGCCAGCAGCCAAGCTCTCTCTGAGCAGTTCTTC
NA	TRBJ2-1	TRBV24-1	NA	CATSGLASDEQFF	TGTGCCACCAGTGGTCTAGCCTCGGATGAGCAGTTCTTC
NA	TRBJ1-2	TRBV20-1	NA	CSAMTDGGYTF	TGCAGTGCTATGACAGATGGAGGCTACACCTTC
TRBD1	TRBJ2-1	TRBV12-3/TRBV12-4	NA	CASSFSVRGPNNEQFF	TGTGCCAGCAGTTTTTCTGTGAGGGGGCCTAACAATGAGCAGTTCTTC
TRBD2	TRBJ2-7	TRBV2	many	CASSVDGGAVDEQYF	TGTGCCAGCAGTGTCGACGGGGGGGCCGTCGACGAGCAGTACTTC
NA	TRBJ2-3	TRBV12-3/TRBV12-4	NA	CATLSDTQYF	TGTGCCACCCTCTCGGATACGCAGTATTTT
NA	TRBJ2-3	TRBV27	few	CASSRQDGTDTQYF	TGTGCCAGCAGCAGACAGGACGGCACAGATACGCAGTATTTT
NA	TRBJ2-3	TRBV4-1	few	CASSQAPSTDTQYF	TGCGCCAGCAGCCAAGCCCCCTCCACAGATACGCAGTATTTT
TRBD1	TRBJ1-1	TRBV6-1	many	CASSEEQGTEAFF	TGTGCCAGCAGTGAAGAACAGGGGACTGAAGCTTTCTTT
NA	TRBJ1-6	TRBV11-2	few	CASSSEGFYNSPLHF	TGTGCCAGCAGCTCCGAGGGCTTCTATAATTCACCCCTCCACTTT
TRBD1	TRBJ1-6	TRBV27	NA	CASSTVDRVSSPLHF	TGTGCCAGCAGCACCGTGGACAGGGTCAGTTCACCCCTCCACTTT
NA	TRBJ1-4	TRBV6-2/TRBV6-3	few	CASSYPTGSANEKLFF	TGTGCCAGCAGTTACCCGACGGGGAGTGCTAATGAAAAACTGTTTTTT
TRBD2	TRBJ2-7	TRBV5-5	few	CASSPGGTSFREQYF	TGTGCCAGCAGCCCGGGAGGGACTAGCTTTCGAGAGCAGTACTTC
TRBD1	TRBJ1-2	TRBV6-1	NA	CASKQGDPGGFGYTF	TGTGCCAGCAAACAGGGGGACCCTGGAGGTTTTGGCTACACCTTC
NA	TRBJ1-5	TRBV6-2/TRBV6-3	few	CASSKGDSGNQPQHF	TGTGCCAGCTCGAAGGGAGATTCTGGCAATCAGCCCCAGCATTTT
NA	TRBJ1-2	TRBV11-2	NA	CASSLSGARGYTF	TGTGCCAGCAGCTTATCAGGGGCAAGGGGCTACACCTTC
NA	TRBJ2-2	TRBV19	few	CASSMGQGRSGELFF	TGTGCCAGTAGTATGGGGCAGGGAAGATCCGGGGAGCTGTTTTTT
TRBD1	TRBJ1-6	TRBV20-1	NA	CSAHPPTGGNSPLHF	TGCAGTGCCCACCCCCCCACAGGGGGAAATTCACCCCTCCACTTT
NA	TRBJ2-5	TRBV3-1	many	CASTSPGPETQYF	TGTGCCAGCACCTCCCCGGGGCCAGAGACCCAGTACTTC
TRBD1	TRBJ1-1	TRBV20-1	many	CSARMTGDTEAFF	TGCAGTGCTAGAATGACAGGGGACACTGAAGCTTTCTTT
TRBD1	TRBJ1-1	TRBV9	few	CASGGGTAATEAFF	TGTGCCAGCGGAGGTGGGACAGCGGCCACTGAAGCTTTCTTT